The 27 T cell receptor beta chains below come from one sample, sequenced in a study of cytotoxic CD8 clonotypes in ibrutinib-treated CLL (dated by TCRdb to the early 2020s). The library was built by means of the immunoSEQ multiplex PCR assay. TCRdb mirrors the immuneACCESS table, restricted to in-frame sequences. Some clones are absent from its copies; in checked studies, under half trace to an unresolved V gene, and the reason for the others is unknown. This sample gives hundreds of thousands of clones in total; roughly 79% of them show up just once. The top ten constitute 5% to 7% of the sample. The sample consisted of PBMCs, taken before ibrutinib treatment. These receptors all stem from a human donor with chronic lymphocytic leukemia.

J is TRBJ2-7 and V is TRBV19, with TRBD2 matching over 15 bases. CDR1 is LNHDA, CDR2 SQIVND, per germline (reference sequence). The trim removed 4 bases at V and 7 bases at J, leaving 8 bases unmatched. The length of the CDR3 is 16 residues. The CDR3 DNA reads TGTGCCAGTAGTAGCCCTGGACTAGCGGGAGGGCCTGAGCAGTACTTC. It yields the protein CASSSPGLAGGPEQYF. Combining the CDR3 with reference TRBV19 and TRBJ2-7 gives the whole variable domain DGGITQSPKYLFRKEGQNVTLSCEQNLNHDAMYWYRQDPGQGLRLIYYSQIVNDFQKGDIAEGYSVSREKKESFPLTVTSAQKNPTAFYLCASSSPGLAGGPEQYFGPGTRLTVT.

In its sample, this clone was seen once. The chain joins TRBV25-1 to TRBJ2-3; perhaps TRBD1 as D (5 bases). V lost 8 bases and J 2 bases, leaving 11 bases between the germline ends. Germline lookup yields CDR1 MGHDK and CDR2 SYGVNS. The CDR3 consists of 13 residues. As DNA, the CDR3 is TGTGCCAGCCGACCTGGGGCCACAGATACGCAGTATTTT. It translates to CASRPGATDTQYF.

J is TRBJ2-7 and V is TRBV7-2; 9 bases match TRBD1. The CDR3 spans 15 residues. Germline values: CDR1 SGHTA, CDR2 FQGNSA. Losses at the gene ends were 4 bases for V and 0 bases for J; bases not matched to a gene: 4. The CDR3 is CASSSGTGNSYEQYF. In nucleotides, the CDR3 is TGTGCCAGCAGCTCGGGGACAGGGAACTCCTACGAGCAGTACTTC. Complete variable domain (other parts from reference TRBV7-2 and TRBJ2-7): GAGVSQSPSNKVTEKGKDVELRCDPISGHTALYWYRQSLGQGLEFLIYFQGNSAPDKSGLPSDRFSAERTGGSVSTLTIQRTQQEDSAVYLCASSSGTGNSYEQYFGPGTRLTVT.

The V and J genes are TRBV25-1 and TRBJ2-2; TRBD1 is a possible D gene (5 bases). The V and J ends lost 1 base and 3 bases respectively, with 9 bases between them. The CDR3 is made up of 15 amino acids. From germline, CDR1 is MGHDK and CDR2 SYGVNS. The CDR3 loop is CASSEFKGDTGELFF. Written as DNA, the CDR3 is TGTGCCAGCAGTGAATTCAAAGGGGACACCGGGGAGCTGTTTTTT.

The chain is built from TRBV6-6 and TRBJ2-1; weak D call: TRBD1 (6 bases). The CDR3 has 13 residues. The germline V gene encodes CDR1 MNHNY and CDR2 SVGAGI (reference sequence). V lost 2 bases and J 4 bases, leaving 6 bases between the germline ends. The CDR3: CASSYGTYNEQFF. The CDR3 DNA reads TGTGCCAGCAGTTACGGGACATACAATGAGCAGTTCTTC.

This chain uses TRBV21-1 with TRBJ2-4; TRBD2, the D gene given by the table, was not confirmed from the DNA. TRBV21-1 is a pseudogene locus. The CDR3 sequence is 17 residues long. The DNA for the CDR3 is TGTGCCAGCAGCGTACGACTAGCGGGAGTCTCTAAGACCATTCAGTACTTC. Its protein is CASSVRLAGVSKTIQYF.

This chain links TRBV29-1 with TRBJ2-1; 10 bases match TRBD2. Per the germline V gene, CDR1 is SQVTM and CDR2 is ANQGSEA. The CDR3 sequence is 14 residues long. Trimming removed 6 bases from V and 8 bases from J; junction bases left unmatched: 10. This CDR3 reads CSVALLAGGHEQFF. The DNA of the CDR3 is TGCAGCGTGGCTTTGTTAGCGGGAGGTCATGAGCAGTTCTTC.

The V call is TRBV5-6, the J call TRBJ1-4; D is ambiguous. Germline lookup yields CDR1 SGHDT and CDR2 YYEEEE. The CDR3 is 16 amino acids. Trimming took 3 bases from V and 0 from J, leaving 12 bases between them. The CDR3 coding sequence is TGTGCCAGCAGCTCTATACAGATTACAACTAATGAAAAACTGTTTTTT. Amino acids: CASSSIQITTNEKLFF.

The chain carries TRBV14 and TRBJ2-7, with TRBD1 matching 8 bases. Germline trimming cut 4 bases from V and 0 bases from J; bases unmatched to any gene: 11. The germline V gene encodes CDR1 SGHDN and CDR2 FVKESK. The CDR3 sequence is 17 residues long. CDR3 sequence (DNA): TGTGCCAGCAGCCCCCTCCAGGGGGCGGATGGCTCCTACGAGCAGTACTTC. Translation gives CASSPLQGADGSYEQYF.

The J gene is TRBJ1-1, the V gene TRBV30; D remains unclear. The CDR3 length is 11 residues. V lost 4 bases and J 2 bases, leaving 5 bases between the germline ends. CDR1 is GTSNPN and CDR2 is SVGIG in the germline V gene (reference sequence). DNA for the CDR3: TGTGCCTGGATTGGTAACACTGAAGCTTTCTTT. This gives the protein CAWIGNTEAFF.

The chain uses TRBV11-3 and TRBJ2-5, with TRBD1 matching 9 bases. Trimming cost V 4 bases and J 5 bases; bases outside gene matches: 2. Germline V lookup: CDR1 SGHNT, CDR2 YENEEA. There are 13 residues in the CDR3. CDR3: CASSSDRGETQYF. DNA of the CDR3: TGTGCCAGCAGCTCCGACAGGGGGGAGACCCAGTACTTC.

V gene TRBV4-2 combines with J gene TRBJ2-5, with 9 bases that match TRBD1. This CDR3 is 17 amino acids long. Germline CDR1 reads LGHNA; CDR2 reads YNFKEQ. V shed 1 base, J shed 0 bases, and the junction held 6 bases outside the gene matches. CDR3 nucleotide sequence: TGTGCCAGCAGCCAAGGAACAGGGGGCCGGTACCAAGAGACCCAGTACTTC. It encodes CASSQGTGGRYQETQYF.

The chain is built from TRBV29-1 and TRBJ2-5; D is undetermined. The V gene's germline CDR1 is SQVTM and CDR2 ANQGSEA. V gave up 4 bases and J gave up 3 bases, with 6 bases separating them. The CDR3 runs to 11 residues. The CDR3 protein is CSVASEETQYF. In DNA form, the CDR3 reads TGCAGCGTTGCCAGCGAAGAGACCCAGTACTTC.

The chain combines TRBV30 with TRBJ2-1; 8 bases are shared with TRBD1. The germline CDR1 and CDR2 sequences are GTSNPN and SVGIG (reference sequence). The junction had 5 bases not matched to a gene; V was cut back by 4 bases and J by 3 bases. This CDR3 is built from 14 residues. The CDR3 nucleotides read TGTGCCTGGATCACAGGGGGAAGCTACAATGAGCAGTTCTTC. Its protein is CAWITGGSYNEQFF.

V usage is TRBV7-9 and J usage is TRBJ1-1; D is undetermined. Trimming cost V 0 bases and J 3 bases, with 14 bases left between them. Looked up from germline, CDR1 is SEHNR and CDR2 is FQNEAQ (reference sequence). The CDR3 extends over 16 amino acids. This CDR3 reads CASSLARGSLHTEAFF. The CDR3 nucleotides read TGTGCCAGCAGCTTAGCGCGTGGGTCTCTCCACACTGAAGCTTTCTTT.

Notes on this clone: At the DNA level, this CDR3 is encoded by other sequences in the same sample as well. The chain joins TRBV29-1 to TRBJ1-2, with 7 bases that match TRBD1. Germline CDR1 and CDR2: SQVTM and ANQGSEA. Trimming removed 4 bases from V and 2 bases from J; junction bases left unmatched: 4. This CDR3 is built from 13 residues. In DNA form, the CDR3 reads TGCAGCGTTGGACCGGGACAGAACTATGGCTACACCTTC. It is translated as CSVGPGQNYGYTF.

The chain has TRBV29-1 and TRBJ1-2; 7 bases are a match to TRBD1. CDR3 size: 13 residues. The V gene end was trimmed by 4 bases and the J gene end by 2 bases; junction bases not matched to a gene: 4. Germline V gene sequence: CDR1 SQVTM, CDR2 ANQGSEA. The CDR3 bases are TGCAGCGTTGTTACAGGGGCGAACTATGGCTACACCTTC. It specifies CSVVTGANYGYTF.

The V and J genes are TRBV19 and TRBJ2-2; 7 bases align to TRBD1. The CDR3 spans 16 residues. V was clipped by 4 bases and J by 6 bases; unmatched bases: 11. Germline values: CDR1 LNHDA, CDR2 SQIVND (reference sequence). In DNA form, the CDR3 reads TGTGCCAGTAGTAAGGGGATGACAGGGTTGGCCGGGGAGCTGTTTTTT. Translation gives CASSKGMTGLAGELFF.

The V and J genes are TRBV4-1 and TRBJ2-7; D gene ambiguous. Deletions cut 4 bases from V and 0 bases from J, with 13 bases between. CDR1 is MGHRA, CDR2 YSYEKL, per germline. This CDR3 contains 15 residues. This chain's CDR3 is CASSRLSLASYEQYF. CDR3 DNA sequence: TGCGCCAGCAGCCGCCTCAGTTTAGCCTCCTACGAGCAGTACTTC.

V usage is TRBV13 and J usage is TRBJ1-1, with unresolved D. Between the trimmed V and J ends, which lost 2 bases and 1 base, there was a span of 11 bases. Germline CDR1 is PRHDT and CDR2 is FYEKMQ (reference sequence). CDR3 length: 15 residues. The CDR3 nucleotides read TGTGCCAGCAGCTTAATAACAGCGACGAACACTGAAGCTTTCTTT. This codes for CASSLITATNTEAFF. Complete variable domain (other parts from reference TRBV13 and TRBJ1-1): AAGVIQSPRHLIKEKRETATLKCYPIPRHDTVYWYQQGPGQDPQFLISFYEKMQSDKGSIPDRFSAQQFSDYHSELNMSSLELGDSALYFCASSLITATNTEAFFGQGTRLTVV.

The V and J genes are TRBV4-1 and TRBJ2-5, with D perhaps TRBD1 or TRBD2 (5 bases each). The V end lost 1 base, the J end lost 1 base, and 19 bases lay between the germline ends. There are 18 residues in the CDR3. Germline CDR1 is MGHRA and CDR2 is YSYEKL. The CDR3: CASSQAQDIGTRQETQYF. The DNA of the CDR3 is TGCGCCAGCAGCCAAGCCCAAGATATCGGGACCCGCCAAGAGACCCAGTACTTC.

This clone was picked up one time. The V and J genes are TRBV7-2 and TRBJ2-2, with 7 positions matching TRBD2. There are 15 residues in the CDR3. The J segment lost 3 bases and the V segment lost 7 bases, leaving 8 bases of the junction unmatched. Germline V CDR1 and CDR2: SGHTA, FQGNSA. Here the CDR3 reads CASNRVAGDTGELFF. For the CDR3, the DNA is TGTGCCAGCAACCGGGTTGCGGGGGACACCGGGGAGCTGTTTTTT.

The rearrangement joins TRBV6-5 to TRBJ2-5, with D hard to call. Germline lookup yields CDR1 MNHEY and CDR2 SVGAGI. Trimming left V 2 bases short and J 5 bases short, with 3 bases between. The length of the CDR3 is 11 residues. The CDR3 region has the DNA TGTGCCAGCAGTTACATGGAGACCCAGTACTTC. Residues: CASSYMETQYF.

CDR3 sequence (DNA): TGTGCCAGCAGTCACCGGGACCTAGGAGGGGGTCGGAATGAGCAGTTCTTC. This codes for CASSHRDLGGGRNEQFF. The chain couples TRBV27 to TRBJ2-1; D is tentatively TRBD1 or TRBD2 (6 bases each). The CDR3 consists of 17 residues. CDR1 is MNHEY and CDR2 is SMNVEV in the germline V gene (reference sequence). The ends were cut back, 5 bases at V and 7 bases at J, with 24 bases in the middle.

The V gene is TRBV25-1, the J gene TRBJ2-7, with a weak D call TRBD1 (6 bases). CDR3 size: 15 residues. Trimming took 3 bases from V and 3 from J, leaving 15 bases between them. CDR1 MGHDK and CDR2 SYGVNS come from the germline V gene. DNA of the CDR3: TGTGCCAGCAGTGAGGGGGCACCAGGACTCTACGAGCAGTACTTC. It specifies CASSEGAPGLYEQYF.

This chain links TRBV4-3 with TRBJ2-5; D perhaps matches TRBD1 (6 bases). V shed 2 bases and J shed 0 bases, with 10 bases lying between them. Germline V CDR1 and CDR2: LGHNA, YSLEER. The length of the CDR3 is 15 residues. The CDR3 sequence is CASSQQGSYQETQYF. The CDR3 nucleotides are TGCGCCAGCAGCCAACAGGGGTCGTACCAAGAGACCCAGTACTTC.

CDR3 in amino acids: CASSLLPQGGNQPQHF. CDR3 sequence (DNA): TGTGCCAGTAGCCTCCTACCGCAGGGGGGCAATCAGCCCCAGCATTTT. The rearrangement uses TRBV19 and TRBJ1-5; 7 bases align to TRBD1. Germline V gene lookup returns CDR1 LNHDA and CDR2 SQIVND (reference sequence). V dropped 6 bases and J dropped 2; count of bases not matched to a gene: 10. This CDR3 is built from 16 residues.